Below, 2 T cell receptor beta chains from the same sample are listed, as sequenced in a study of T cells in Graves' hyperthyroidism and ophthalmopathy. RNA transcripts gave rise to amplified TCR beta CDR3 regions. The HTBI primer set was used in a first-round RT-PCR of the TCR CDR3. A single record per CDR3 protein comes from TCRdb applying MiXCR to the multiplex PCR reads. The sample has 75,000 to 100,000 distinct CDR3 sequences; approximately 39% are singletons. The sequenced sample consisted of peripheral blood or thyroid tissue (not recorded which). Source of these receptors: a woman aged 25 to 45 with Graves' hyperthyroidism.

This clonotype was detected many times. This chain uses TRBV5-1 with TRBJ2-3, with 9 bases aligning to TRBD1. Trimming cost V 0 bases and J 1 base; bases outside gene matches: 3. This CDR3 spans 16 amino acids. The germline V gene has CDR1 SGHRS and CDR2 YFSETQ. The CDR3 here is CASSLEGQGRTDTQYF. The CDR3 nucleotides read TGCGCCAGCAGCTTGGAGGGACAGGGACGCACAGATACGCAGTATTTT.

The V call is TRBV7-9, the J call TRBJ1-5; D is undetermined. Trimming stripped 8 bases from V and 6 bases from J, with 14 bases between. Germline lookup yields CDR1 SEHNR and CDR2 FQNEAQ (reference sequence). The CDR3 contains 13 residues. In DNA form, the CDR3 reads TGTGCCAGCGGCCTGAGATCCGGTCAGCCCCAGCATTTT. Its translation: CASGLRSGQPQHF.